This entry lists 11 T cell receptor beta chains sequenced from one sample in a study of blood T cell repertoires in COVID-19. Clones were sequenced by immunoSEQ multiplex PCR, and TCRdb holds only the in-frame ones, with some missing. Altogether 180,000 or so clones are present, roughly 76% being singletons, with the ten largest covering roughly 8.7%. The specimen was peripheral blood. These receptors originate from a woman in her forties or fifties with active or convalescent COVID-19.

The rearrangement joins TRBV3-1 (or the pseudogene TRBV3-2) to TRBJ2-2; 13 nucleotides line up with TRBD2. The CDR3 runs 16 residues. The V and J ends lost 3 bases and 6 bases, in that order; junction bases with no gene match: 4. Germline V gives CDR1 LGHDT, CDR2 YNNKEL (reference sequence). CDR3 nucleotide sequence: TGTGCCAGCAGCCATAGGACTAGCGGGAGCCCCGGGGAGCTGTTTTTT. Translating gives CASSHRTSGSPGELFF.

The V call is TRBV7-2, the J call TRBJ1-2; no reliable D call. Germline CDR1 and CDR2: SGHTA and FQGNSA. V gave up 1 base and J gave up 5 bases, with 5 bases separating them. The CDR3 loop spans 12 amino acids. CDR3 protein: CASSLGAYGYTF. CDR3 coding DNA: TGTGCCAGCAGCTTAGGGGCTTATGGCTACACCTTC.

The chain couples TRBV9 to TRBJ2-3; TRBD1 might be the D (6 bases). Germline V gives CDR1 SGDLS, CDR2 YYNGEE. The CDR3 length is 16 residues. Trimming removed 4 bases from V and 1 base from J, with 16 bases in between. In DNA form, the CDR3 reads TGTGCCAGCAGCTCTCCCGCCGGGACACGCACAGATACGCAGTATTTT. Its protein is CASSSPAGTRTDTQYF.

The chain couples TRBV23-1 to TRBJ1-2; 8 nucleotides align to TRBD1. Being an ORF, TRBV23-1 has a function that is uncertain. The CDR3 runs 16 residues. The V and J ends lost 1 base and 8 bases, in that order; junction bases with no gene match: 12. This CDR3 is CASSQYSQGAYRGYTF. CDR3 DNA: TGCGCCAGCAGTCAATATAGTCAGGGGGCGTATCGGGGCTACACCTTC.

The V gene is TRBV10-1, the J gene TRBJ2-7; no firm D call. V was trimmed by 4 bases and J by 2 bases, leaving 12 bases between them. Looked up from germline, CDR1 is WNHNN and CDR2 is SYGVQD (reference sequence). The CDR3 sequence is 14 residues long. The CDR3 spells CASSVNAKTYEQYF. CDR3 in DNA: TGCGCCAGCAGTGTTAACGCGAAGACCTACGAGCAGTACTTC.

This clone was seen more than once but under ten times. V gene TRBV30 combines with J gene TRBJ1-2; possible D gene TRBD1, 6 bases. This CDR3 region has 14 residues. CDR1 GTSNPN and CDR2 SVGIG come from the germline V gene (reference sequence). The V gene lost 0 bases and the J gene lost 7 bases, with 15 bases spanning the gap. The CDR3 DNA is TGTGCCTGGAGTGTCACAACAGGGTTAGGTGGCTACACCTTC. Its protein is CAWSVTTGLGGYTF.

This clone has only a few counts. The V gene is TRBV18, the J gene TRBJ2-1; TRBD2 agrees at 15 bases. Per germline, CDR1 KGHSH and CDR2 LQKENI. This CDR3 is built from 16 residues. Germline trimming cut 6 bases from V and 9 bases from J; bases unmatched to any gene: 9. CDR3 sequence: CASSSGLAGGPGEQFF. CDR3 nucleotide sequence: TGTGCCAGCTCTTCAGGACTAGCGGGAGGGCCCGGTGAGCAGTTCTTC.

The CDR3 loop reads CASSFGTTKGEKLFF. CDR3 bases: TGTGCCAGCAGCTTCGGGACAACTAAAGGGGAAAAACTGTTTTTT. V and J are TRBV7-9 and TRBJ1-4, with D possibly matching TRBD1 (6 bases). The germline V gene encodes CDR1 SEHNR and CDR2 FQNEAQ (reference sequence). V shed 3 bases and J shed 8 bases, with 16 bases lying between them. This CDR3 spans 15 amino acids. The full variable domain, in which reference TRBV7-9 and TRBJ1-4 provide the parts outside the CDR3, is DTGVSQNPRHKITKRGQNVTFRCDPISEHNRLYWYRQTLGQGPEFLTYFQNEAQLEKSRLLSDRFSAERPKGSFSTLEIQRTEQGDSAMYLCASSFGTTKGEKLFFGSGTQLSVL.

In DNA form, the CDR3 reads TGTGCCAGTCGGAAGGGGGATACGCAGTATTTT. It specifies CASRKGDTQYF. The gene calls are TRBV6-5 and TRBJ2-3; maybe TRBD1 (5 bases). The length of the CDR3 is 11 residues. CDR1 and CDR2 from the germline V gene are MNHEY and SVGAGI. V was pared by 9 bases and J by 6 bases, with 10 bases between.

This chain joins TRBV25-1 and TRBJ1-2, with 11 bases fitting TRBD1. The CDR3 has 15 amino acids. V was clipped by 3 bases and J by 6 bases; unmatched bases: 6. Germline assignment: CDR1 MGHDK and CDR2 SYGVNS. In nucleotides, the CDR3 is TGTGCCAGCAGTGATTGGACAGGGGGCGCCGATGGCTACACCTTC. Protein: CASSDWTGGADGYTF.

The CDR3 bases are TGTGCCAGCACCCTCCCAGGGGGCGACGGGGAGCTGTTTTTT. Translated, it gives CASTLPGGDGELFF. This sequence joins TRBV7-2 and TRBJ2-2; TRBD1 agrees at 8 bases. V gave up 7 bases and J gave up 7 bases; unmatched junction bases: 8. CDR1 and CDR2 (germline): SGHTA, FQGNSA. CDR3 length: 14 amino acids.